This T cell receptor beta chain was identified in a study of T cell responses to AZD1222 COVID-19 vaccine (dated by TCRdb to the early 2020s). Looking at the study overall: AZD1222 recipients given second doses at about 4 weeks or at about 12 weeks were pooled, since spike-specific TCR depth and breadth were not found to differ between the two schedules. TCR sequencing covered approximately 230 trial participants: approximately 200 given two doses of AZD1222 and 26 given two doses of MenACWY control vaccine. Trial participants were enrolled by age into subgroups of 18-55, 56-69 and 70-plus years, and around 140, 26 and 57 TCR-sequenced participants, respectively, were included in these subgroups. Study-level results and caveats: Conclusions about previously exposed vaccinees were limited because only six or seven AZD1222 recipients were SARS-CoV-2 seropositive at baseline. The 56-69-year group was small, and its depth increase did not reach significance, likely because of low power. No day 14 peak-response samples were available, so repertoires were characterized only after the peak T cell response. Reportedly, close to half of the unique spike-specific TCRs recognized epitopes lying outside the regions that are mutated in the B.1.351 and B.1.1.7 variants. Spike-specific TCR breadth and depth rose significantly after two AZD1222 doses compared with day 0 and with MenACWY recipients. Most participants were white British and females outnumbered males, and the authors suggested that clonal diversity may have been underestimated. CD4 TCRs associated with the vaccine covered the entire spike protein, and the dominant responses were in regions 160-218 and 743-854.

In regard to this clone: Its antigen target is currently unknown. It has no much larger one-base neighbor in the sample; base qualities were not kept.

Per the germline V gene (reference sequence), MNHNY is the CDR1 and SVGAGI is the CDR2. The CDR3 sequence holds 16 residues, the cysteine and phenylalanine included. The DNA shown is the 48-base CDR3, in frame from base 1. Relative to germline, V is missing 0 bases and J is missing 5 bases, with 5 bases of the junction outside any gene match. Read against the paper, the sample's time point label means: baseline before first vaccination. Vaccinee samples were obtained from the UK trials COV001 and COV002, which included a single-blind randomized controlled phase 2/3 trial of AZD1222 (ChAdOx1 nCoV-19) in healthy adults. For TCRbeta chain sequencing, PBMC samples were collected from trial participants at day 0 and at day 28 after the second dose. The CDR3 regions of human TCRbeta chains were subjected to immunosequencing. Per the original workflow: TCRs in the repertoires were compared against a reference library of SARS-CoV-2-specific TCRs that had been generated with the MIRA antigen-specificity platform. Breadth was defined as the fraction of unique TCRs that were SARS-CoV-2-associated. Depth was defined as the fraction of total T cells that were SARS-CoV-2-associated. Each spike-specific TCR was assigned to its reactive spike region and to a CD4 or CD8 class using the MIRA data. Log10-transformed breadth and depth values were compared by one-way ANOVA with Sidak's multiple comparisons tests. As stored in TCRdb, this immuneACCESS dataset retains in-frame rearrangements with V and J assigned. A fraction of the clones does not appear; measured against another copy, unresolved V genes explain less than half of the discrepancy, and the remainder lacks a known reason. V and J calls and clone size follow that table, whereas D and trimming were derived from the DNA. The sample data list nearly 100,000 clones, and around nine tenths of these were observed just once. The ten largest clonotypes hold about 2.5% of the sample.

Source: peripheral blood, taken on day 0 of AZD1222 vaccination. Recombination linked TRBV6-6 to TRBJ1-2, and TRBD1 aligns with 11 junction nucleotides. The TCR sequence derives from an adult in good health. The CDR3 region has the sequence CASSYSPRDRGYGYTF. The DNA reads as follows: TGTGCCAGCAGTTACTCCCCCCGGGACAGGGGGTATGGCTACACCTTC.